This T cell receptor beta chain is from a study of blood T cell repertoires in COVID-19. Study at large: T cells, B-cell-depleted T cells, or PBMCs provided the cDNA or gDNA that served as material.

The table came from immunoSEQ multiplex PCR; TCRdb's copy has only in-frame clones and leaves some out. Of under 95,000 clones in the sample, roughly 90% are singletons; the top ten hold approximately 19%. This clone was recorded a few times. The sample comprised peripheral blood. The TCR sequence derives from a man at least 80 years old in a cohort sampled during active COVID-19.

The CDR3, as DNA: TGTGCCAGCAGCTTACAAGGAGGCCAGCCCCAGCATTTT. As protein: CASSLQGGQPQHF. J is TRBJ1-5 and V is TRBV7-2; D is unresolved. Trimming pared 2 bases from V and 7 bases from J, leaving 9 bases between. This CDR3 region has 13 residues. Germline loops: CDR1 SGHTA, CDR2 FQGNSA.